These 4 T cell receptor beta chains came from one sample sequenced in a study of blood T cell repertoires in COVID-19 (dated by TCRdb to the early 2020s). Libraries were made using the immunoSEQ multiplex PCR assay. In its TCRdb copy, this immuneACCESS table keeps in-frame sequences only and misses some clones. Where compared with another copy, unresolved V genes explain less than half of these, and the others have no known cause. The sample table shows 270,000 or so clones, and around 88% are seen once. The ten largest make up over 1% of the sample. Sequences were obtained from PBMCs or T cells enriched from blood (not recorded which). The source of these receptors is a woman in her thirties or forties with acute COVID-19.

The chain is built from TRBV27 and TRBJ1-2; the D is unclear. The CDR3 is 14 residues long. Germline assignment: CDR1 MNHEY and CDR2 SMNVEV (reference sequence). V was trimmed by 0 bases and J by 3 bases, leaving 8 bases between them. CDR3 residues: CASSLSRGDYGYTF. CDR3 DNA sequence: TGTGCCAGCAGTTTATCTCGGGGAGACTATGGCTACACCTTC.

V usage is TRBV2 and J usage is TRBJ2-1; TRBD2 matches 9 bases. CDR1 and CDR2 from the germline V gene are SNHLY and FYNNEI. This CDR3 has 17 amino acids. The junction had 8 bases not matched to a gene; V was cut back by 4 bases and J by 1 base. The CDR3 sequence: CASSGISGSVSYNEQFF. As DNA, the CDR3 is TGTGCCAGCAGTGGTATTAGCGGGAGTGTTTCCTACAATGAGCAGTTCTTC.

The CDR3 is CASSQVDRDFGYNEQFF. CDR3 bases: TGTGCCAGCAGCCAAGTCGACCGGGACTTCGGGTACAATGAGCAGTTCTTC. J is TRBJ2-1 and V is TRBV4-2, with a possible D match to TRBD2 (6 bases). The germline V gene has CDR1 LGHNA and CDR2 YNFKEQ. CDR3 size: 17 residues. V was pared by 1 base and J by 4 bases, with 17 bases between.

The V gene is TRBV5-6, the J gene TRBJ1-6; TRBD1 agrees at 11 bases. Germline V CDR1 and CDR2: SGHDT, YYEEEE. Trimming removed 3 bases from V and 9 bases from J; junction bases left unmatched: 8. This CDR3 has 16 residues. The CDR3 region has the DNA TGTGCCAGCAGCTCAAACCCCGGGACAGGGGGTTCACCCCTCCACTTT. Its translation: CASSSNPGTGGSPLHF.